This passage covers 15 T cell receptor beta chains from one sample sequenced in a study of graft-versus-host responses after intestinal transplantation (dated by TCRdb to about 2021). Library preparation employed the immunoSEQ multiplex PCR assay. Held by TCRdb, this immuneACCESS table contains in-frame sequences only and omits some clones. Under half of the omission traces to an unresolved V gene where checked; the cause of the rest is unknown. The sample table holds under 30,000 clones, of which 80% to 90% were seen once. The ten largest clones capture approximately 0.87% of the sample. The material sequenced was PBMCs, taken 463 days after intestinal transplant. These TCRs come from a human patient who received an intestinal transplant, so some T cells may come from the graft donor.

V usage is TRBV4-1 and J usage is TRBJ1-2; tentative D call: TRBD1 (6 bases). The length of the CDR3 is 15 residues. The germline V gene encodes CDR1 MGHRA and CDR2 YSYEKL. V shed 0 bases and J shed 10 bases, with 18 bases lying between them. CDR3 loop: CASSQDPNRALVYTF. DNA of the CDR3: TGCGCCAGCAGCCAAGATCCGAACAGGGCATTGGTCTACACCTTC.

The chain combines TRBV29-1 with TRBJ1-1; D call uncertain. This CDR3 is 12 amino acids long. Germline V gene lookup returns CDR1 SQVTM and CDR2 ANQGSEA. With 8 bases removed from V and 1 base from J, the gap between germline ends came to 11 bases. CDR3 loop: CSHGRTNTEAFF. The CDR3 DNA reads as TGCAGCCACGGACGCACGAACACTGAAGCTTTCTTT.

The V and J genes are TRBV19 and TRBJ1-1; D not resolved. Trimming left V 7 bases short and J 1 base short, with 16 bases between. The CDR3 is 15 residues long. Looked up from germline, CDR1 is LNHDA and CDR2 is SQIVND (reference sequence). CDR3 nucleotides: TGTGCCAGTACGGCGTCTACATTTACGAACACTGAAGCTTTCTTT. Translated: CASTASTFTNTEAFF.

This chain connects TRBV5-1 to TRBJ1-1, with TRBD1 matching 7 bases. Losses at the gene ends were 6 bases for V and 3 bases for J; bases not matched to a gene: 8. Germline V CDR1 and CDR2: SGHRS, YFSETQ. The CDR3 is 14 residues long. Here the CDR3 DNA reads TGCGCCAGCAAAGGGGGTAGGGGGCACACTGAAGCTTTCTTT. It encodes CASKGGRGHTEAFF.

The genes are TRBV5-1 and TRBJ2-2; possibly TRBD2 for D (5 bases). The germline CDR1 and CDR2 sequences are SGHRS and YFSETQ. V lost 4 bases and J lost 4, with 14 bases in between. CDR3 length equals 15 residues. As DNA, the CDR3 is TGCGCCAGCAGCCTCTCCGGGGATAGCACCGGGGAGCTGTTTTTT. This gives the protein CASSLSGDSTGELFF. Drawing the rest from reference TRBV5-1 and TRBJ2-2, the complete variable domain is KAGVTQTPRYLIKTRGQQVTLSCSPISGHRSVSWYQQTPGQGLQFLFEYFSETQRNKGNFPGRFSGRQFSNSRSEMNVSTLELGDSALYLCASSLSGDSTGELFFGEGSRLTVL.

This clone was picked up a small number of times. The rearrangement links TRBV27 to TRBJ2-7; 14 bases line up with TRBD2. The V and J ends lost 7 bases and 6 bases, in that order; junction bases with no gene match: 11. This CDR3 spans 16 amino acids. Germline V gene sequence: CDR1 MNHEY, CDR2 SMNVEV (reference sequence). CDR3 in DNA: TGTGCCAGCAAAGGACTAGCGGGAGGCCTAGGGGCCGAGCAGTACTTC. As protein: CASKGLAGGLGAEQYF.

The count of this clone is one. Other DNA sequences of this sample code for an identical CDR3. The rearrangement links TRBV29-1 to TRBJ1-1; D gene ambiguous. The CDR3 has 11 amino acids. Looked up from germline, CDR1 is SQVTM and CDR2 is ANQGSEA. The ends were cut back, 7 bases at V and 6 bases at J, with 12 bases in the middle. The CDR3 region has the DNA TGCAGCGCCTTGGTTGGGGCTGAAGCTTTCTTT. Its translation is CSALVGAEAFF.

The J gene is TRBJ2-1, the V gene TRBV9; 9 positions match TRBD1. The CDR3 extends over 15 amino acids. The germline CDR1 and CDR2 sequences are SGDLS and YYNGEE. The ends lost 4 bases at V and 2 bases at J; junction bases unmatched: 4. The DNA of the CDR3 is TGTGCCAGCAGCTCCGGACAGGGGACCTACAATGAGCAGTTCTTC. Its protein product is CASSSGQGTYNEQFF.

The CDR3 region is CASSQSGGDTEAFF. The CDR3 coding sequence is TGTGCCAGCAGCCAATCGGGGGGAGACACTGAAGCTTTCTTT. The J gene is TRBJ1-1, the V gene TRBV16; D is perhaps TRBD1 (5 bases). The CDR3 is 14 amino acids. V gave up 0 bases and J gave up 3 bases, with 8 bases separating them. Germline V gives CDR1 KGHSY, CDR2 FQNENV.

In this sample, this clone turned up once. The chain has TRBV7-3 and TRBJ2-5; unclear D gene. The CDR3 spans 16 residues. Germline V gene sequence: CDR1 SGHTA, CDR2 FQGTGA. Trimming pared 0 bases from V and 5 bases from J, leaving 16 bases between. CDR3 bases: TGTGCCAGCAGCTTAACGCCACAGTGGGCGAGGGAGACCCAGTACTTC. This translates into CASSLTPQWARETQYF.

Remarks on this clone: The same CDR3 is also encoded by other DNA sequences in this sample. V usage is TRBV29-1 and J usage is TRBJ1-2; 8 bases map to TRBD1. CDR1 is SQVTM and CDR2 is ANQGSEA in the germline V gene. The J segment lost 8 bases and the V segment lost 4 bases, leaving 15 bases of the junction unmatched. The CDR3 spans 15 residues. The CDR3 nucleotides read TGCAGCGTTGGGGGGCAGGGGGCGGCTTCGTGGGGCTACACCTTC. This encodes CSVGGQGAASWGYTF. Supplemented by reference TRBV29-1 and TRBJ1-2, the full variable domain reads SAVISQKPSRDICQRGTSLTIQCQVDSQVTMMFWYRQQPGQSLTLIATANQGSEATYESGFVIDKFPISRPNLTFSTLTVSNMSPEDSSIYLCSVGGQGAASWGYTFGSGTRLTVV.

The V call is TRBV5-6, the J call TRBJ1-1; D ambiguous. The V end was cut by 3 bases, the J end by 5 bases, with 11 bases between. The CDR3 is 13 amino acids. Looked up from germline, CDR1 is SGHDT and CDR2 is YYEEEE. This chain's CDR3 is CASSYYSGTEAFF. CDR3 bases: TGTGCCAGCAGCTATTACAGTGGTACTGAAGCTTTCTTT.

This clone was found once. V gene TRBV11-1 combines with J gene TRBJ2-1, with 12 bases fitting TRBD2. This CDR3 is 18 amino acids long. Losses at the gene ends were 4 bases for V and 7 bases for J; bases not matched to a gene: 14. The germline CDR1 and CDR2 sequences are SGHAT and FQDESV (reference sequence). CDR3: CASSWRTSGTSGLNEQFF. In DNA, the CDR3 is TGTGCCAGCAGCTGGAGGACTAGCGGGACGTCTGGGCTTAATGAGCAGTTCTTC.

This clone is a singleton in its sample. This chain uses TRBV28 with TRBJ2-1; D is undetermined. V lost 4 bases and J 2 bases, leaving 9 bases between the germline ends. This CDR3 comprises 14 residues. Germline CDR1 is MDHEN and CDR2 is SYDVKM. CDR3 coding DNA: TGTGCCAGCAGTTCCGGTAGGCCCTACAATGAGCAGTTCTTC. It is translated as CASSSGRPYNEQFF.

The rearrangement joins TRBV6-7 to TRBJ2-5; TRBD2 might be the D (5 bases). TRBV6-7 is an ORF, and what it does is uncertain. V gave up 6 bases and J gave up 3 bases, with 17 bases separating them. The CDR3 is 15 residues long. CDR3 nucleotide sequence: TGTGCCAGCAGCCCGGATCGAGGGCTAGAAGAGACCCAGTACTTC. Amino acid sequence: CASSPDRGLEETQYF.